This T cell receptor beta chain comes out of a study of cytomegalovirus exposure and HLA in healthy donors. Regarding the study as a whole: Solely CMV serostatus was available to characterize immune exposure. A prior analysis recorded that most TCR beta V segments were productive about 87% or about 30% of the time. What was likely a sequencing artifact was a cluster of highly shared sequence variants.

This clone came up a few times. No antigen is known for it. CDR1 LGHNA and CDR2 YSLEER come from the germline V gene. The CDR3 runs to 17 residues. Trimming left V 0 bases short and J 0 bases short, with 11 bases between. Primers for the PCR totalled 60 Vbeta and 13 Jbeta. Assay: immunoSEQ multiplex PCR; the TCRdb copy retains only in-frame clones and omits some. The sample shows 90,000 to 140,000 clones, 60% to 85% of them seen only once. The chain recombines TRBV4-3 with TRBJ2-2; no clear D. This TCR was recovered from a male donor in good health and CMV-seronegative. The sequencing input was PBMCs. The CDR3 DNA reads as TGCGCCAGCAGCCAAGAGTACAGCCTTTCGAACACCGGGGAGCTGTTTTTT. Translated: CASSQEYSLSNTGELFF.